The T cell receptor (beta chain) under discussion was sequenced for a study of blood T cell repertoires in COVID-19. In the authors' workflow: Amplified reference gene primers provided the basis for estimating nucleated cell counts. The method was immunoSEQ multiplex PCR; TCRdb's version includes in-frame clones alone and lacks a portion of them. The V and J calls and the clone size are those of that table, but D and trimming were determined from the DNA. The table lists about 230,000 clones, 84% of them singletons. This study enrolled people aged 18 to 89 from about two dozen US geographic areas. The CDR3 totals 14 residues. The V and J ends lost 3 bases and 1 base respectively, with 9 bases between them. The germline V gene has CDR1 SNHLY and CDR2 FYNNEI.

This chain connects TRBV2 to TRBJ1-2; possibly TRBD1 for D (6 bases). The sequenced material came from PBMCs or T cells enriched from blood (not recorded which). The sequence was obtained from a man in his 60s who had recovered from COVID-19. As DNA, the CDR3 is TGTGCCAGCAGTGAGGACAGCCTTAACTATGGCTACACCTTC. This translates into CASSEDSLNYGYTF. The complete variable domain, with remaining parts taken from reference TRBV2 and TRBJ1-2, reads EPEVTQTPSHQVTQMGQEVILRCVPISNHLYFYWYRQILGQKVEFLVSFYNNEISEKSEIFDDQFSVERPDGSNFTLKIRSTKLEDSAMYFCASSEDSLNYGYTFGSGTRLTVV.